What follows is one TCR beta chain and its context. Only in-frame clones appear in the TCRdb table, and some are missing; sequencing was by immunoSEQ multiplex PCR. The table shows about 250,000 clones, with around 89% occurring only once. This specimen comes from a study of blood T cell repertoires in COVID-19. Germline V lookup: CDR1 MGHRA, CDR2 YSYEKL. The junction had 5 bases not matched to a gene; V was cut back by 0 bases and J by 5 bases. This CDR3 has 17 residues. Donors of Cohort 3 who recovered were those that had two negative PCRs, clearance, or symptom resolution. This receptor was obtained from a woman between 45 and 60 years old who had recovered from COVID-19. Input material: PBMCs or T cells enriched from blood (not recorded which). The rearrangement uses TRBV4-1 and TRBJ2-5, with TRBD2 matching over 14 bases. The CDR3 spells CASSQDSGLAGEETQYF. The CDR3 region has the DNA TGCGCCAGCAGCCAAGACTCGGGACTAGCGGGAGAGGAGACCCAGTACTTC.